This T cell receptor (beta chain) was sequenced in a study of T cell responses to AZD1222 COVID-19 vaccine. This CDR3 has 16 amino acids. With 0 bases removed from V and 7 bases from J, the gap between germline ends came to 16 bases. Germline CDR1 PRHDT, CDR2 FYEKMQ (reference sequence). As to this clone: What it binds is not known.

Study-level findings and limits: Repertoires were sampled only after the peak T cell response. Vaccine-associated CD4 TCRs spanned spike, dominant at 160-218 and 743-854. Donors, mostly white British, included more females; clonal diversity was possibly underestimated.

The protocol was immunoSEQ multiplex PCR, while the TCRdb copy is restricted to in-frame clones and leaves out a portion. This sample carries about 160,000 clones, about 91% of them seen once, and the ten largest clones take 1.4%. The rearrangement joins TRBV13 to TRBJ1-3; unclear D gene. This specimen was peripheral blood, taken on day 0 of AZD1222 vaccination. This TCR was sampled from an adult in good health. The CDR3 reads CASSLGLGVAPNTIYF. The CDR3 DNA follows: TGTGCCAGCAGCTTAGGCCTCGGGGTGGCGCCGAACACCATATATTTT.